This T cell receptor (beta chain) was documented in a study of blood T cell repertoires in COVID-19 (dated by TCRdb to about 2020). With respect to the entire study: Collaborator samples came from the United States, Italy and Spain and covered acute and convalescent phases of COVID-19. The repertoires were released in a freely available public database meant as a resource for research on the immune response to SARS-CoV-2. The prospective study material was composed of cDNA or gDNA derived from T cells, B-cell-depleted T cells, or PBMCs. Samples were obtained from the ongoing ImmuneRACE study (first 160 participants) and from 1,200 or so subjects provided by 6 global collaborators. A de-identified subject ID, COVID-19 status, age in years and sex were almost always included in the sample metadata. Deeply sampled blood TCRbeta repertoires from subjects exposed to, actively infected with, or recovered from COVID-19 were included in the dataset. Where available, HLA class I and class II types were obtained from metadata supplied by the sample provider rather than from assay-based typing. General findings and caveats noted by the study authors: The quantity of clinical and demographic metadata differed by source and by participant and was supplied without curation.

Sequences SEHNR (CDR1) and FQNEAQ (CDR2) are obtained from the germline V gene (reference sequence). V drops 4 bases and J drops 7 bases, leaving 7 bases in between. The CDR3, cysteine through phenylalanine, is 11 amino acids long. Only the CDR3 DNA stays, 33 bases, in frame from base 1. Comment on this clone: What this receptor recognizes is not known. No quality values exist for individual bases; no much larger clone is one base distant.

TCRbeta CDR3 regions were amplified from genomic DNA by means of the immunoSEQ Assay, a bias-controlled multiplex PCR. The authors' pipeline ran thus. The number of nucleated cells in each sample was estimated by amplification of reference gene primers within the assay. To quantify the absolute abundance of each unique TCRbeta CDR3 rearrangement, sequence reads were collapsed and filtered. For each sample, productive Simpson clonality was calculated as the square root of Simpson's diversity index over productive rearrangements. The immuneACCESS repertoire file appears here via TCRdb, limited to in-frame rearrangements. These files lack a portion of the clones; in checked studies, under half of the deficit traces to unresolved V genes, and the cause of the others is not known. V, J and clone size are those of that table, while D and trimming were read from the DNA. For this sample there are roughly 250,000 clones; approximately 83% appear just once. Jointly, the top ten make up less than 4% of the sample.

Participants in the prospective study were aged roughly 18 to 90 years, lived in 20 to 25 United States geographic areas, and enrolled through a virtual design. In the prospective study, participants were assigned to cohorts based on the clinical history participants reported in a screening survey and a study questionnaire. In the prospective study, mobile phlebotomists collected whole blood, serum and a nasopharyngeal or oropharyngeal swab from each participant. Prospective study participants could optionally give additional blood draws and questionnaires over an approximately 2-month period. Blood samples from the prospective study were shipped frozen or at room temperature prior to DNA extraction.

The sample comprised PBMCs or T cells enriched from blood (not recorded which). The receptor was isolated from a woman in her thirties or forties with acute COVID-19. The chain uses TRBV7-9 and TRBJ1-2; no confident D gene assignment can be made. The CDR3 protein sequence reads: CASSSTVGYTF. The nucleotide sequence reads TGTGCCAGCAGCTCCACGGTTGGCTACACCTTC.